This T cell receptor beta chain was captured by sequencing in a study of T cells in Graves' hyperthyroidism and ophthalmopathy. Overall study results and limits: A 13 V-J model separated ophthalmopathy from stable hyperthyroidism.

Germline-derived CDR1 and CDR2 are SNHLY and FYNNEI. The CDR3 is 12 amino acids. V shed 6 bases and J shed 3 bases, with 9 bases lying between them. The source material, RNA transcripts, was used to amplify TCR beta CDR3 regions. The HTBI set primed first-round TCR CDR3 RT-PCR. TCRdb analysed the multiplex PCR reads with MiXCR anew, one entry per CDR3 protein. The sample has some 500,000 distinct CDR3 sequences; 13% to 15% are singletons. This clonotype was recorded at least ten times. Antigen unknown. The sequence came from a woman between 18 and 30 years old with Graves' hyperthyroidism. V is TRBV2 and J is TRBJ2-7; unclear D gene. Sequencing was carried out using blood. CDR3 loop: CASSPPRYEQYF. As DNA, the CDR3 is TGTGCCAGCAGCCCCCCCCGCTACGAGCAGTACTTC.